The 31 T cell receptor beta chains below come from one sample, sequenced in a study of type 1 regulatory T cells. General study results and limits: Compared with non-Tr1 cells, Tr1 cells showed a narrower TCR repertoire.

Their antigens remain unidentified. TCRdb redid the calling of the reads with MiXCR, one entry per CDR3 protein. The sample yields roughly 71,000 distinct CDR3 sequences, 20% to 25% seen once. Sequences were obtained from cultured type 1 regulatory T (Tr1) cells, either the whole culture or a sorted fraction (not recorded which). The receptor set was obtained from a human donor in good health.

The table lists this clonotype with a few counts. The chain joins TRBV11-2 to TRBJ2-3; D gene ambiguous. V lost 6 bases, J lost 10 bases, and 14 bases lay in between. Per germline, CDR1 SGHAT and CDR2 FQNNGV. The CDR3 is 12 amino acids. This CDR3 is CASRESGFAQYF. The CDR3 nucleotides are TGTGCCAGCAGGGAGTCGGGCTTCGCGCAGTATTTT.

The chain employs TRBV5-4 and TRBJ1-1; no reliable D call. This CDR3 has 12 residues. Per the germline V gene, CDR1 is SGHNT and CDR2 is YYREEE (reference sequence). With 7 bases removed from V and 1 base from J, the gap between germline ends came to 8 bases. The CDR3 DNA is TGTGCCAGCGCTACAGCGAACACTGAAGCTTTCTTT. It encodes CASATANTEAFF. Looking up the rest from reference TRBV5-4 and TRBJ1-1 gives the full variable domain: ETGVTQSPTHLIKTRGQQVTLRCSSQSGHNTVSWYQQALGQGPQFIFQYYREEENGRGNFPPRFSGLQFPNYSSELNVNALELDDSALYLCASATANTEAFFGQGTRLTVV.

This rearrangement joins TRBV29-1 to TRBJ2-4; no reliable D call. The CDR3 consists of 12 residues. The germline V gene has CDR1 SQVTM and CDR2 ANQGSEA. With 7 bases removed from V and 6 bases from J, the gap between germline ends came to 13 bases. The CDR3 DNA is TGCAGCGCCCAATCCCCAGGAAACATTCAGTACTTC. This encodes CSAQSPGNIQYF. Filled out from reference TRBV29-1 and TRBJ2-4, the complete variable domain reads SAVISQKPSRDICQRGTSLTIQCQVDSQVTMMFWYRQQPGQSLTLIATANQGSEATYESGFVIDKFPISRPNLTFSTLTVSNMSPEDSSIYLCSAQSPGNIQYFGAGTRLSVL.

The J gene is TRBJ2-5, the V gene TRBV12-3 or TRBV12-4; 8 bases agree with TRBD1. J was trimmed by 5 bases and V by 3 bases; bases with no gene match: 11. This CDR3 is 16 amino acids long. The CDR3 reads CASSLFDRGIGETQYF. In nucleotides, the CDR3 is TGTGCCAGCAGTTTGTTTGACAGGGGCATTGGGGAGACCCAGTACTTC.

Ten or more counts support this clonotype. The V call is TRBV5-1, the J call TRBJ2-3; D is unresolved. With 0 bases removed from V and 0 bases from J, the gap between germline ends came to 5 bases. The CDR3 length is 14 residues. Germline V gives CDR1 SGHRS, CDR2 YFSETQ. CDR3 residues: CASSLATSTDTQYF. The CDR3 DNA is TGCGCCAGCAGCTTGGCCACTAGCACAGATACGCAGTATTTT.

Only a few counts were recorded for this clonotype. This chain joins TRBV19 and TRBJ2-6, with D uncertain. The length of the CDR3 is 16 residues. Germline assignment: CDR1 LNHDA and CDR2 SQIVND (reference sequence). V gave up 8 bases and J gave up 3 bases, with 17 bases separating them. The CDR3 is CASSDLQMFGANVLTF. The CDR3 nucleotides are TGTGCCAGTTCCGACCTCCAGATGTTTGGGGCCAACGTCCTGACTTTC.

This clonotype was counted many times. This chain connects TRBV12-3 or TRBV12-4 to TRBJ2-1; tentative D call: TRBD1 (5 bases). The CDR3 has 12 amino acids. Trimming stripped 5 bases from V and 7 bases from J, with 9 bases between. For the CDR3, the DNA is TGTGCCAGCAGTCCACAGGTGAATGAGCAGTTCTTC. Its protein is CASSPQVNEQFF.

The chain links TRBV10-3 to TRBJ2-7; 10 bases are shared with TRBD2. The V gene end was trimmed by 8 bases and the J gene end by 5 bases; junction bases not matched to a gene: 9. Germline CDR1 and CDR2: ENHRY and SYGVKD. The CDR3 consists of 14 residues. CDR3 in amino acids: CAIGASGSIHEQYF. The CDR3 DNA is TGTGCCATCGGGGCTAGCGGGAGTATCCACGAGCAGTACTTC.

This clonotype was detected only a few times. The chain links TRBV28 to TRBJ1-5, with D perhaps matching TRBD1 (6 bases). The germline V gene has CDR1 MDHEN and CDR2 SYDVKM. CDR3 length: 17 amino acids. The V end lost 1 base, the J end lost 3 bases, and 16 bases lay between the germline ends. The CDR3 nucleotides read TGTGCCAGCAGTTTATCTCATTTGAGGGGGTACAATCAGCCCCAGCATTTT. Translation gives CASSLSHLRGYNQPQHF.

The V and J genes are TRBV9 and TRBJ2-2; D gene uncertain. Between the trimmed V and J ends, which lost 0 bases and 7 bases, there was a span of 13 bases. The germline gives CDR1 SGDLS, CDR2 YYNGEE. This CDR3 spans 15 amino acids. The CDR3 loop is CASSVVVAVNGELFF. The CDR3 coding sequence is TGTGCCAGCAGCGTAGTGGTCGCGGTAAACGGGGAGCTGTTTTTT.

The chain combines TRBV20-1 with TRBJ1-1; D is unclear. This CDR3 comprises 10 residues. Germline V gives CDR1 DFQATT, CDR2 SNEGSKA (reference sequence). CDR3 sequence reads: CRGLNTEAFF. The CDR3, as DNA: TGCAGGGGCTTGAACACTGAAGCTTTCTTT.

The chain joins TRBV25-1 to TRBJ2-5; 8 nucleotides agree with TRBD2. This CDR3 spans 14 amino acids. The germline V gene encodes CDR1 MGHDK and CDR2 SYGVNS. V shed 5 bases and J 1 base; nucleotides not matched to a gene: 3. This CDR3 reads CASSPAGGQETQYF. The CDR3 bases are TGTGCCAGCAGTCCCGCGGGGGGCCAAGAGACCCAGTACTTC.

This clonotype came up a few times. The chain combines TRBV9 with TRBJ2-1; D possibly corresponds to TRBD2 (6 bases). The germline gives CDR1 SGDLS, CDR2 YYNGEE. The CDR3 length is 15 residues. Deletions cut 1 base from V and 0 bases from J, with 8 bases between. The chain's CDR3 is CASSVTGLSYNEQFF. The CDR3, as DNA: TGTGCCAGCAGCGTAACGGGACTCTCCTACAATGAGCAGTTCTTC.

V and J are TRBV20-1 and TRBJ2-2; 7 nucleotides align to TRBD2. This CDR3 has 20 residues. Germline CDR1 DFQATT, CDR2 SNEGSKA (reference sequence). Trimming took 6 bases from V and 6 from J; bases not matched to a gene: 28. In DNA form, the CDR3 reads TGCAGTGCAAAAACCATTCCTAGCGGAACCCACGAGGGGAGTCCCGGGGAGCTGTTTTTT. As protein: CSAKTIPSGTHEGSPGELFF.

The chain joins TRBV30 to TRBJ1-4, with D perhaps TRBD1 (6 bases). The CDR3 is 14 residues long. Trimming took off 0 bases at V and 8 bases at J, with 13 bases between the two ends. Per germline, CDR1 GTSNPN and CDR2 SVGIG (reference sequence). In DNA form, the CDR3 reads TGTGCCTGGAGTGTACCCGGGGGCGCGGAAAAACTGTTTTTT. It specifies CAWSVPGGAEKLFF.

This clonotype was counted a few times. The gene calls are TRBV19 and TRBJ1-1, with TRBD1 as a possible D gene (6 bases). The CDR3 totals 14 residues. Looked up from germline, CDR1 is LNHDA and CDR2 is SQIVND (reference sequence). Trimming took 10 bases from V and 5 from J, leaving 20 bases between them. For the CDR3, the DNA is TGTGCCACTAAAGGAGGGCAGGGGAGGACTGAAGCTTTCTTT. Translated: CATKGGQGRTEAFF.

The chain links TRBV6-5 to TRBJ2-5; 7 nucleotides align to TRBD2. The CDR3 sequence is 14 residues long. The V and J ends lost 6 bases and 1 base, in that order; junction bases with no gene match: 5. The germline V gene has CDR1 MNHEY and CDR2 SVGAGI. The CDR3, as DNA: TGTGCCAGCAGCCGAGCGGGGACCCAAGAGACCCAGTACTTC. Protein sequence: CASSRAGTQETQYF.

This clonotype was counted at least ten times. This sequence joins TRBV5-1 and TRBJ2-1; D ambiguous. Trimming stripped 5 bases from V and 0 bases from J, with 9 bases between. This CDR3 is 14 amino acids long. Germline loops: CDR1 SGHRS, CDR2 YFSETQ. CDR3 loop: CASRFTSSYNEQFF. The CDR3 coding sequence is TGCGCCAGCAGATTTACAAGCTCCTACAATGAGCAGTTCTTC. Full variable domain (outside the CDR3, taken from reference TRBV5-1 and TRBJ2-1): KAGVTQTPRYLIKTRGQQVTLSCSPISGHRSVSWYQQTPGQGLQFLFEYFSETQRNKGNFPGRFSGRQFSNSRSEMNVSTLELGDSALYLCASRFTSSYNEQFFGPGTRLTVL.

This clonotype was recorded a few times. The chain combines TRBV5-1 with TRBJ1-1; D not resolved. Between the trimmed V and J ends, which lost 2 bases and 5 bases, there was a span of 10 bases. This CDR3 spans 13 amino acids. Looked up from germline, CDR1 is SGHRS and CDR2 is YFSETQ. CDR3 bases: TGCGCCAGCAGCTTTGGAACAGAGACTGAAGCTTTCTTT. As protein: CASSFGTETEAFF.

The chain carries TRBV11-1 and TRBJ2-3, with TRBD2 identical over 13 bases. J was trimmed by 2 bases and V by 5 bases; bases with no gene match: 7. The CDR3 is 17 residues long. CDR1 is SGHAT and CDR2 is FQDESV in the germline V gene (reference sequence). The CDR3 is CASSVGLAGVTTDTQYF. The CDR3, as DNA: TGTGCCAGCAGCGTCGGACTAGCGGGGGTGACCACAGATACGCAGTATTTT.

The chain recombines TRBV7-2 with TRBJ2-2; 11 bases line up with TRBD2. Germline CDR1 SGHTA, CDR2 FQGNSA. Trimming at V came to 1 base and at J to 0 bases, leaving 4 bases not matched to a gene. The CDR3 covers 18 residues. The CDR3 here is CASSLGLAGPSNTGELFF. In nucleotides, the CDR3 is TGTGCCAGCAGCTTAGGACTAGCGGGGCCCTCGAACACCGGGGAGCTGTTTTTT.

The V gene is TRBV20-1, the J gene TRBJ2-2; the match to TRBD2 covers 7 bases. In germline, CDR1 is DFQATT, CDR2 SNEGSKA (reference sequence). This CDR3 spans 14 amino acids. After removal of 2 bases from V and 1 base from J, the junction contained 1 base not matched to a gene. The CDR3 sequence is CSARIAGNTGELFF. The CDR3 region has the DNA TGCAGTGCTAGAATAGCGGGGAACACCGGGGAGCTGTTTTTT.

This chain links TRBV7-8 with TRBJ2-5; a possible D gene is TRBD2 (5 bases). This CDR3 is built from 16 residues. The V end was cut by 5 bases, the J end by 4 bases, with 20 bases between. CDR1 is SGHVS and CDR2 is FQNEAQ in the germline V gene. In DNA, the CDR3 is TGTGCCAGCAGCCATTTGATGGGTTCGGGGTTAGAGACCCAGTACTTC. It is translated as CASSHLMGSGLETQYF.

The chain links TRBV27 to TRBJ2-1; D gene uncertain. This CDR3 spans 15 amino acids. CDR1 is MNHEY and CDR2 is SMNVEV in the germline V gene (reference sequence). The germline V and J ends were trimmed by 3 bases and 13 bases, with 22 bases remaining between them. The CDR3 loop reads CASSFTPDQKETQFF. Here the CDR3 DNA reads TGTGCCAGCAGTTTCACCCCGGACCAGAAAGAGACCCAGTTCTTC.

By sample share, this clonotype is medium-sized. The gene calls are TRBV5-1 and TRBJ1-6, with TRBD1 as a possible D gene (5 bases). Trimming removed 2 bases at V and 8 bases at J, with 14 bases between. Germline lookup yields CDR1 SGHRS and CDR2 YFSETQ. The CDR3 is 15 amino acids. CDR3 amino acids: CASSFGRAGDSPLHF. The CDR3 region has the DNA TGCGCCAGCAGCTTCGGCAGGGCCGGTGATTCACCCCTCCACTTT.

This clonotype has more than one count but fewer than ten. J is TRBJ1-6 and V is TRBV7-8; 9 positions agree with TRBD1. V dropped 0 bases and J dropped 8; count of bases not matched to a gene: 2. The germline gives CDR1 SGHVS, CDR2 FQNEAQ. The CDR3 loop spans 15 amino acids. The CDR3 loop is CASSLAGQGYSPLHF. As DNA, the CDR3 is TGTGCCAGCAGCTTAGCAGGACAGGGGTATTCACCCCTCCACTTT. Full variable domain (remainder filled in from reference TRBV7-8 and TRBJ1-6): GAGVSQSPRYKVAKRGQDVALRCDPISGHVSLFWYQQALGQGPEFLTYFQNEAQLDKSGLPSDRFFAERPEGSVSTLKIQRTQQEDSAVYLCASSLAGQGYSPLHFGNGTRLTVT.

The CDR3 DNA reads TGCGCCAGCAGCCTCCAGGCGGGAGACTACAATGAGCAGTTCTTC. Translating gives CASSLQAGDYNEQFF. The rearrangement links TRBV5-1 to TRBJ2-1; 7 nucleotides match TRBD2. Germline values: CDR1 SGHRS, CDR2 YFSETQ. The CDR3 contains 15 residues. V lost 4 bases to trimming and J lost 3 bases; unmatched junction nucleotides: 7.

This clonotype appeared a few times. This chain connects TRBV20-1 to TRBJ2-1, with 8 bases matching TRBD2. V was clipped by 1 base and J by 5 bases; unmatched bases: 7. Per germline, CDR1 DFQATT and CDR2 SNEGSKA (reference sequence). The CDR3 totals 15 residues. The CDR3 nucleotides read TGCAGTGCTAGAGTCCCCCTAGCGGGTAACAATGAGCAGTTCTTC. This codes for CSARVPLAGNNEQFF.

This clonotype was detected many times. The chain carries TRBV20-1 and TRBJ2-5; 9 nucleotides line up with TRBD2. Germline assignment: CDR1 DFQATT and CDR2 SNEGSKA (reference sequence). The CDR3 runs 15 residues. With V trimmed by 0 bases and J by 5 bases, 7 bases remained unmatched. DNA for the CDR3: TGCAGTGCTAGAGATTCGAGTAGCGGGAGTGAGACCCAGTACTTC. Translation gives CSARDSSSGSETQYF.

This clonotype has more than one count but fewer than ten. This may arise from a read error, as a much more abundant clone is one base away. This chain connects TRBV3-1 to TRBJ2-1; 11 bases line up with TRBD1. The germline V gene encodes CDR1 LGHDT and CDR2 YNNKEL (reference sequence). This CDR3 has 18 amino acids. The CDR3 here is CASSRGTGGPRSFNEQFF. The CDR3, as DNA: TGTGCCAGCAGCCGCGGGACAGGGGGGCCCCGCTCCTTCAATGAGCAGTTCTTC.

CDR3 nucleotide sequence: TGTGCCAGCTCACCTGGACAGGGGGAGAGTTCGCCCCTCCACTTT. It translates to CASSPGQGESSPLHF. This rearrangement joins TRBV18 to TRBJ1-6; 10 bases are shared with TRBD1. V shed 3 bases and J 13 bases; nucleotides not matched to a gene: 9. CDR1 KGHSH and CDR2 LQKENI come from the germline V gene. The CDR3 totals 15 residues.